Listed below are T cell receptor beta chains from one sample, sequenced in a study of Graves' ophthalmopathy and Graves' hyperthyroidism. TCRdb independently ran MiXCR on the multiplex PCR reads; one entry per CDR3 protein. The sample contains about 1.1 million distinct CDR3 sequences, about two fifths of which appear only once. Sequencing was done on a sample of peripheral blood or thyroid tissue (not recorded which). The receptors were sampled from an adult man with Graves' hyperthyroidism. Each CDR3 is given with its conserved first and last residue. The order of the fields is D gene, J gene, clone size, V gene, CDR3 protein, CDR3 DNA. The D gene is left open where the match is weak. Some rows mark clone size as missing; the rest say once, few, many or name a class of expanded clone.

d_gene: -; j_gene: TRBJ1-4; abundance: many; v_gene: TRBV15; CDR3aa: CATQFNEKLFF; CDR3nt: TGTGCCACCCAATTTAATGAAAAACTGTTTTTT
d_gene: -; j_gene: TRBJ1-2; abundance: -; v_gene: TRBV15; CDR3aa: CATSRDLGGGYTF; CDR3nt: TGTGCCACCAGCAGAGATTTGGGTGGAGGCTACACCTTC
d_gene: -; j_gene: TRBJ1-6; abundance: few; v_gene: TRBV6-1; CDR3aa: CASSEGSGGEEPLHF; CDR3nt: TGTGCCAGCAGTGAAGGGTCGGGGGGCGAGGAACCCCTCCACTTT
d_gene: -; j_gene: TRBJ1-3; abundance: few; v_gene: TRBV7-9; CDR3aa: CASSPTSKPGNTIYF; CDR3nt: TGTGCCAGCAGCCCGACGTCTAAGCCTGGAAACACCATATATTTT
d_gene: -; j_gene: TRBJ2-7; abundance: many; v_gene: TRBV5-6; CDR3aa: CASSRTNEQYF; CDR3nt: TGTGCCAGCAGTCGAACAAACGAGCAGTACTTC
d_gene: TRBD1; j_gene: TRBJ1-1; abundance: -; v_gene: TRBV19; CDR3aa: CASTRTGLTEAFF; CDR3nt: TGTGCCAGTACCCGGACAGGCCTAACTGAAGCTTTCTTT
d_gene: -; j_gene: TRBJ1-4; abundance: -; v_gene: TRBV30; CDR3aa: CAWSVSGSEKLFF; CDR3nt: TGTGCCTGGAGTGTGTCAGGGAGTGAAAAACTGTTTTTT
d_gene: -; j_gene: TRBJ2-5; abundance: many; v_gene: TRBV7-2; CDR3aa: CASSPWGPQETQYF; CDR3nt: TGTGCCAGCAGCCCTTGGGGTCCGCAAGAGACCCAGTACTTC
d_gene: TRBD1; j_gene: TRBJ2-7; abundance: -; v_gene: TRBV28; CDR3aa: CASSFFRTGHEQYF; CDR3nt: TGTGCCAGCAGTTTTTTTCGGACAGGGCACGAGCAGTACTTC
d_gene: TRBD1; j_gene: TRBJ1-4; abundance: few; v_gene: TRBV19; CDR3aa: CASTGGENEKLFF; CDR3nt: TGTGCCAGTACAGGGGGCGAAAATGAAAAACTGTTTTTT
d_gene: TRBD1; j_gene: TRBJ2-5; abundance: -; v_gene: TRBV2; CDR3aa: CASSGTGGGGPETQYF; CDR3nt: TGTGCCAGCAGTGGTACAGGGGGCGGAGGGCCGGAGACCCAGTACTTC
d_gene: -; j_gene: TRBJ2-7; abundance: -; v_gene: TRBV29-1; CDR3aa: CSVDPRGIYEQYF; CDR3nt: TGCAGCGTTGACCCCAGAGGGATCTACGAGCAGTACTTC
d_gene: TRBD2; j_gene: TRBJ2-3; abundance: -; v_gene: TRBV9; CDR3aa: CASSSQTSGSHF; CDR3nt: TGTGCCAGCAGCTCCCAGACTAGCGGGAGTCATTTT
d_gene: TRBD1; j_gene: TRBJ1-6; abundance: -; v_gene: TRBV7-9; CDR3aa: CASSQSQGRSPLHF; CDR3nt: TGTGCCAGCAGCCAATCACAGGGGAGGTCACCCCTCCACTTT
d_gene: -; j_gene: TRBJ2-2; abundance: -; v_gene: TRBV25-1; CDR3aa: CASSKTGAPNTGELFF; CDR3nt: TGTGCCAGCAGCAAGACAGGAGCGCCGAACACCGGGGAGCTGTTTTTT
d_gene: -; j_gene: TRBJ1-2; abundance: few; v_gene: TRBV7-9; CDR3aa: CASSLGEGDPNYGYTF; CDR3nt: TGTGCCAGCAGCTTAGGGGAGGGGGACCCGAACTATGGCTACACCTTC
d_gene: TRBD1; j_gene: TRBJ1-4; abundance: many; v_gene: TRBV12-3/TRBV12-4; CDR3aa: CASSGDRGLREEKLFF; CDR3nt: TGTGCCAGCAGTGGGGACAGGGGGCTGAGAGAAGAAAAACTGTTTTTT
d_gene: -; j_gene: TRBJ2-6; abundance: -; v_gene: TRBV15; CDR3aa: CATSRVFAENTEAF; CDR3nt: TGTGCCACCAGCAGAGTTTTCGCGGAGAACACTGAAGCTTTC
d_gene: -; j_gene: TRBJ1-5; abundance: many; v_gene: TRBV2; CDR3aa: CASREQENSNQPQHF; CDR3nt: TGTGCCAGCAGAGAACAGGAAAATAGCAATCAGCCCCAGCATTTT
d_gene: TRBD1; j_gene: TRBJ2-2; abundance: many; v_gene: TRBV24-1; CDR3aa: CATAGTGPPGELFF; CDR3nt: TGTGCCACCGCCGGGACAGGACCACCCGGGGAGCTGTTTTTT
d_gene: TRBD1; j_gene: TRBJ2-5; abundance: many; v_gene: TRBV7-2; CDR3aa: CASSSGVGTGETQYF; CDR3nt: TGTGCCAGCAGCTCGGGGGTTGGGACAGGAGAGACCCAGTACTTC
d_gene: TRBD1; j_gene: TRBJ1-2; abundance: few; v_gene: TRBV5-4; CDR3aa: CASSQRGQHYGYTF; CDR3nt: TGTGCCAGCAGCCAAAGGGGACAGCACTATGGCTACACCTTC
d_gene: -; j_gene: TRBJ1-1; abundance: -; v_gene: TRBV7-2; CDR3aa: CASSAGPASTEAFF; CDR3nt: TGTGCCAGCAGCGCCGGACCTGCAAGCACTGAAGCTTTCTTT
d_gene: -; j_gene: TRBJ1-4; abundance: -; v_gene: TRBV10-3; CDR3aa: CATGPATNEKLFF; CDR3nt: TGTGCCACCGGGCCTGCAACTAATGAAAAACTGTTTTTT
d_gene: -; j_gene: TRBJ2-5; abundance: many; v_gene: TRBV12-3/TRBV12-4; CDR3aa: CASSRGVGSAETQYF; CDR3nt: TGTGCCAGCAGCCGAGGGGTCGGGAGCGCGGAGACCCAGTACTTC
d_gene: -; j_gene: TRBJ2-7; abundance: many; v_gene: TRBV29-1; CDR3aa: CSVGWQDPYEQYF; CDR3nt: TGCAGCGTTGGATGGCAGGACCCCTACGAGCAGTACTTC
d_gene: -; j_gene: TRBJ1-1; abundance: many; v_gene: TRBV12-3/TRBV12-4; CDR3aa: CASSPRVRITEAFF; CDR3nt: TGTGCCAGCAGCCCAAGGGTGCGGATAACTGAAGCTTTCTTT
d_gene: -; j_gene: TRBJ1-1; abundance: -; v_gene: TRBV4-2; CDR3aa: CASSQGDGVGTEAFF; CDR3nt: TGTGCCAGCAGCCAAGGTGACGGGGTGGGCACTGAAGCTTTCTTT
d_gene: TRBD1; j_gene: TRBJ1-2; abundance: -; v_gene: TRBV7-9; CDR3aa: CASSLATGDSYGYTF; CDR3nt: TGTGCCAGCAGCTTAGCCACAGGGGATTCCTATGGCTACACCTTC
d_gene: -; j_gene: TRBJ1-5; abundance: -; v_gene: TRBV20-1; CDR3aa: CSASARGMGSPNQPQHF; CDR3nt: TGCAGTGCTAGCGCGCGCGGGATGGGCAGCCCAAATCAGCCCCAGCATTTT
d_gene: -; j_gene: TRBJ1-5; abundance: many; v_gene: TRBV7-6; CDR3aa: CASSLEFGGDQPQHF; CDR3nt: TGTGCCAGCAGCTTAGAATTTGGGGGGGATCAGCCCCAGCATTTT
d_gene: TRBD1; j_gene: TRBJ1-2; abundance: -; v_gene: TRBV7-9; CDR3aa: CASSYGQGPFNYGYTF; CDR3nt: TGTGCCAGCAGCTACGGACAGGGCCCTTTTAACTATGGCTACACCTTC
d_gene: TRBD1; j_gene: TRBJ1-1; abundance: -; v_gene: TRBV2; CDR3aa: CASRGTDEIFDTEAFF; CDR3nt: TGTGCCAGCAGGGGGACAGACGAAATCTTTGACACTGAAGCTTTCTTT
d_gene: -; j_gene: TRBJ1-4; abundance: -; v_gene: TRBV29-1; CDR3aa: CSAPDNNEKLFF; CDR3nt: TGCAGCGCTCCGGATAATAATGAAAAACTGTTTTTT
d_gene: -; j_gene: TRBJ2-5; abundance: -; v_gene: TRBV10-2; CDR3aa: CATTTGTGPYETQYF; CDR3nt: TGCGCCACCACGACAGGAACCGGGCCCTACGAGACCCAGTACTTC
d_gene: -; j_gene: TRBJ1-1; abundance: -; v_gene: TRBV18; CDR3aa: CSSSPYQNTEAFF; CDR3nt: TGTTCCAGCTCACCATACCAGAACACTGAAGCTTTCTTT
d_gene: TRBD1; j_gene: TRBJ1-5; abundance: -; v_gene: TRBV11-2; CDR3aa: CASSPYPGGQSNSNQPQHF; CDR3nt: TGTGCCAGCAGCCCATACCCCGGGGGACAGAGTAATAGCAATCAGCCCCAGCATTTT
d_gene: -; j_gene: TRBJ1-5; abundance: many; v_gene: TRBV7-2; CDR3aa: CASSLLWNSNQPQHF; CDR3nt: TGTGCCAGCAGCTTATTGTGGAATAGCAATCAGCCCCAGCATTTT
d_gene: -; j_gene: TRBJ1-6; abundance: -; v_gene: TRBV15; CDR3aa: CATIQAGRVGSPLHF; CDR3nt: TGTGCCACCATTCAGGCTGGCAGGGTTGGCTCACCCCTCCACTTT
d_gene: TRBD1; j_gene: TRBJ2-6; abundance: -; v_gene: TRBV25-1; CDR3aa: CASRGTGGARGANVLTF; CDR3nt: TGTGCCAGCAGGGGGACAGGGGGCGCGAGAGGGGCCAACGTCCTGACTTTC
d_gene: -; j_gene: TRBJ2-5; abundance: -; v_gene: TRBV10-3; CDR3aa: CASSYPSFEGETQYF; CDR3nt: TGTGCCAGCAGTTACCCAAGTTTTGAGGGGGAGACCCAGTACTTC
d_gene: -; j_gene: TRBJ1-6; abundance: -; v_gene: TRBV15; CDR3aa: CATSRGGGEGDSPLHF; CDR3nt: TGTGCCACCAGCAGAGGAGGCGGCGAGGGGGATTCACCCCTCCACTTT
d_gene: -; j_gene: TRBJ2-7; abundance: -; v_gene: TRBV4-1; CDR3aa: CASSQDHLGQGRYEQYF; CDR3nt: TGCGCCAGCAGCCAAGATCATCTTGGGCAGGGGAGATACGAGCAGTACTTC
d_gene: TRBD1; j_gene: TRBJ1-1; abundance: -; v_gene: TRBV28; CDR3aa: CASSLITNGQGGEAFF; CDR3nt: TGTGCCAGCAGTCTAATCACTAACGGACAGGGGGGTGAAGCTTTCTTT
d_gene: -; j_gene: TRBJ1-4; abundance: many; v_gene: TRBV5-1; CDR3aa: CASRETVDNEKLFF; CDR3nt: TGCGCCAGCAGGGAAACGGTCGATAATGAAAAACTGTTTTTT
d_gene: TRBD2; j_gene: TRBJ2-5; abundance: few; v_gene: TRBV6-5; CDR3aa: CASSEGLSSVGETQYF; CDR3nt: TGTGCCAGCAGCGAGGGACTATCCTCGGTCGGGGAGACCCAGTACTTC
d_gene: TRBD2; j_gene: TRBJ2-7; abundance: -; v_gene: TRBV7-8; CDR3aa: CASSFRTSGGSPYEQYF; CDR3nt: TGTGCCAGCAGCTTCCGGACTAGCGGGGGGTCTCCGTACGAGCAGTACTTC
d_gene: TRBD1; j_gene: TRBJ2-2; abundance: -; v_gene: TRBV2; CDR3aa: CASKPGQGIGELFF; CDR3nt: TGTGCCAGCAAACCGGGACAGGGGATCGGGGAGCTGTTTTTT
d_gene: -; j_gene: TRBJ1-2; abundance: -; v_gene: TRBV12-3/TRBV12-4; CDR3aa: CASSLVQGQSYGYTF; CDR3nt: TGTGCCAGCAGTTTAGTCCAGGGGCAGAGCTATGGCTACACCTTC
d_gene: -; j_gene: TRBJ1-3; abundance: many; v_gene: TRBV12-3/TRBV12-4; CDR3aa: CASSFDSRPGNTIYF; CDR3nt: TGTGCCAGCAGTTTCGACAGTCGTCCTGGAAACACCATATATTTT
d_gene: TRBD2; j_gene: TRBJ2-5; abundance: many; v_gene: TRBV20-1; CDR3aa: CSAVRLAGAQETQYF; CDR3nt: TGCAGTGCCGTCCGACTAGCGGGGGCACAAGAGACCCAGTACTTC
d_gene: -; j_gene: TRBJ1-2; abundance: many; v_gene: TRBV15; CDR3aa: CATSRDLSLNYGYTF; CDR3nt: TGTGCCACCAGCAGAGATCTCAGCCTAAACTATGGCTACACCTTC
d_gene: -; j_gene: TRBJ1-6; abundance: many; v_gene: TRBV10-2; CDR3aa: CASIDTLSSYNSPLHF; CDR3nt: TGCGCCAGCATTGACACGTTGAGCTCCTATAATTCACCCCTCCACTTT